The next 28 T cell receptor beta chains were all read from a single sample in a study of monozygotic twins with inflammatory bowel disease. With the 5' RACE reads reprocessed, TCRdb shows one record per CDR3 protein and no DNA. There are fewer than 450,000 distinct CDR3 sequences in the sample, with around 2.6% held by the top ten. Sequencing used blood. These TCRs come from a human donor with ulcerative colitis or Crohn's disease, or a healthy co-twin of an affected twin (not recorded which).

The rearrangement links TRBV6-2 or TRBV6-3 to TRBJ2-7; TCRdb names TRBD1, which stays unverified in the absence of DNA. CDR1 and CDR2 from the germline V gene are MNHEY and SVGEGT. The CDR3 has 12 amino acids. CDR3 loop: CASGTVPYEQYF.

The rearrangement links TRBV20-1 to TRBJ2-5; TCRdb calls TRBD1, which cannot be checked without DNA. The CDR3 runs to 14 residues. Germline loops: CDR1 DFQATT, CDR2 SNEGSKA (reference sequence). The CDR3 loop reads CSARVGQEQETQYF.

This sequence joins TRBV7-2 and TRBJ2-7; the D gene TCRdb calls, TRBD1, cannot be checked with no DNA. The germline V gene encodes CDR1 SGHTA and CDR2 FQGNSA. This CDR3 has 15 residues. CDR3 loop: CASSLPGGRMAEQYF.

The chain links TRBV6-5 to TRBJ1-1; TCRdb picks TRBD1, but there is no DNA to check that call. From germline, CDR1 is MNHEY and CDR2 SVGAGI. The CDR3 is 15 amino acids. The CDR3: CASSYSRQAYTEAFF.

The CDR3 here is CSAPAAGHGLGGPQHF. The chain joins TRBV20-1 to TRBJ1-5; TCRdb returns TRBD1, unconfirmable since there is no DNA. CDR1 is DFQATT and CDR2 is SNEGSKA in the germline V gene (reference sequence). The CDR3 loop spans 16 amino acids.

V usage is TRBV7-9 and J usage is TRBJ2-7; as DNA is missing, the TRBD1 call by TCRdb cannot be tested. Germline V CDR1 and CDR2: SEHNR, FQNEAQ (reference sequence). The CDR3 is made up of 13 amino acids. CDR3 region: CASSSGTPYEQYF.

The rearrangement links TRBV4-1 to TRBJ2-1. Germline V gene sequence: CDR1 MGHRA, CDR2 YSYEKL. This CDR3 is 13 amino acids long. Here the CDR3 reads CASSQEWHNEQFF.

CDR3 sequence reads: CASSPSLPGAVNNEQFF. The rearrangement uses TRBV11-3 and TRBJ2-1; TCRdb outputs TRBD1, but without DNA this stays unchecked. CDR1 and CDR2 from the germline V gene are SGHNT and YENEEA. The CDR3 is 17 amino acids.

The V gene is TRBV11-2, the J gene TRBJ2-2; there is no DNA to check the TCRdb D call of TRBD2. The CDR3 is made up of 21 amino acids. CDR1 is SGHAT, CDR2 FQNNGV, per germline. The CDR3 spells CASSSVDPGLAGGRNTGELFF.

The chain links TRBV4-3 to TRBJ1-2; TCRdb selects TRBD1, and the lack of DNA leaves this call unchecked. CDR1 and CDR2 from the germline V gene are LGHNA and YSLEER. CDR3 size: 13 residues. This chain's CDR3 is CASSLTGGYGYTF.

V usage is TRBV6-2 or TRBV6-3 and J usage is TRBJ1-1. The length of the CDR3 is 13 residues. In germline, CDR1 is MNHEY, CDR2 SVGEGT. This CDR3 is CASSYSVGFEAFF.

This chain uses TRBV6-6 with TRBJ2-2; TCRdb's D call, TRBD1, is unchecked because there is no DNA. The CDR3 is 13 amino acids. In germline, CDR1 is MNHNY, CDR2 SVGAGI (reference sequence). The CDR3 reads CASRDSSTGELFF.

The chain joins TRBV11-2 to TRBJ1-5. The length of the CDR3 is 12 residues. Germline CDR1 is SGHAT and CDR2 is FQNNGV. The CDR3 protein is CASSLSGQPQHF. The variable domain in full, with the rest retrieved from reference TRBV11-2 and TRBJ1-5, is EAGVAQSPRYKIIEKRQSVAFWCNPISGHATLYWYQQILGQGPKLLIQFQNNGVVDDSQLPKDRFSAERLKGVDSTLKIQPAKLEDSAVYLCASSLSGQPQHFGDGTRLSIL.

The rearrangement uses TRBV5-1 and TRBJ2-1; with no DNA, the TCRdb D assignment of TRBD1 cannot be verified. The germline CDR1 and CDR2 sequences are SGHRS and YFSETQ. CDR3 length: 14 amino acids. This CDR3 reads CASSLGSGGNEQFF.

The rearrangement joins TRBV5-1 to TRBJ2-1. The CDR3 length is 14 residues. The germline CDR1 and CDR2 sequences are SGHRS and YFSETQ. The CDR3 protein is CASSLAGSDNEQFF.

This chain joins TRBV7-2 and TRBJ2-7. The CDR3 extends over 14 amino acids. The germline V gene has CDR1 SGHTA and CDR2 FQGNSA. The CDR3 is CASSFGGTSYEQYF.

This chain connects TRBV27 to TRBJ1-2; TCRdb returns TRBD1, unconfirmable since there is no DNA. The CDR3 covers 13 residues. Germline V gene data show CDR1 as MNHEY and CDR2 as SMNVEV (reference sequence). Here the CDR3 reads CASSPRPSDGYTF.

The chain combines TRBV5-6 with TRBJ2-5. The germline V gene has CDR1 SGHDT and CDR2 YYEEEE. The CDR3 consists of 13 residues. This CDR3 is CASSFRPQETQYF.

V usage is TRBV5-1 and J usage is TRBJ1-6; TCRdb reports TRBD1, a call that lacks DNA to check it against. The CDR3 loop spans 15 amino acids. Germline CDR1 reads SGHRS; CDR2 reads YFSETQ. The CDR3 protein is CASSFRSGRDSPLHF.

This chain links TRBV6-1 with TRBJ2-7; the TRBD1 assignment by TCRdb is unverifiable without DNA. The CDR3 consists of 13 residues. The germline V gene encodes CDR1 MNHNS and CDR2 SASEGT. CDR3: CAGARDRVYEQYF.

This chain joins TRBV30 and TRBJ1-4. Germline V gene lookup returns CDR1 GTSNPN and CDR2 SVGIG (reference sequence). This CDR3 has 17 amino acids. The CDR3 reads CAWSVPSDPTTNEKLFF.

CDR3 residues: CASRTRVSIYF. The chain employs TRBV12-3 or TRBV12-4 and TRBJ1-3; TCRdb designates TRBD1, a call that cannot be tested without DNA. The length of the CDR3 is 11 residues.

V and J are TRBV24-1 and TRBJ1-5. Germline CDR1 KGHDR, CDR2 SFDVKD. The CDR3 is 16 residues long. The CDR3 protein is CATSDPRADSNQPQHF.

The rearrangement joins TRBV6-4 to TRBJ1-1. Germline loops: CDR1 MRHNA, CDR2 SNTAGT. The length of the CDR3 is 14 residues. CDR3 residues: CASSTGSFSTEAFF.

The gene calls are TRBV7-9 and TRBJ1-2; lacking DNA, the TRBD1 call made by TCRdb goes unchecked. Per the germline V gene, CDR1 is SEHNR and CDR2 is FQNEAQ (reference sequence). The CDR3 length is 16 residues. The CDR3 protein is CASSGGTGEMPYGYTF.

The chain employs TRBV9 and TRBJ1-5. This CDR3 is built from 15 residues. CDR1 is SGDLS and CDR2 is YYNGEE in the germline V gene. This CDR3 is CASSAGTGGEQPQHF. Looking up the rest from reference TRBV9 and TRBJ1-5 gives the full variable domain: DSGVTQTPKHLITATGQRVTLRCSPRSGDLSVYWYQQSLDQGLQFLIQYYNGEERAKGNILERFSAQQFPDLHSELNLSSLELGDSALYFCASSAGTGGEQPQHFGDGTRLSIL.

The chain links TRBV5-1 to TRBJ1-2; TCRdb designates TRBD1, a call that cannot be tested without DNA. In germline, CDR1 is SGHRS, CDR2 YFSETQ. The CDR3 contains 14 residues. The CDR3 sequence: CASSNLRGADGYTF. Looking up the rest from reference TRBV5-1 and TRBJ1-2 gives the full variable domain: KAGVTQTPRYLIKTRGQQVTLSCSPISGHRSVSWYQQTPGQGLQFLFEYFSETQRNKGNFPGRFSGRQFSNSRSEMNVSTLELGDSALYLCASSNLRGADGYTFGSGTRLTVV.

This chain joins TRBV12-3 or TRBV12-4 and TRBJ2-7; the TRBD2 assignment by TCRdb is unverifiable without DNA. The CDR3 totals 13 residues. Here the CDR3 reads CASSYGPQGEQYF.